The 11 T cell receptor beta chains below were found in one sample sequenced in a study of blood T cell repertoires in COVID-19. TCRdb's copy holds only in-frame clones and misses some; the assay was immunoSEQ multiplex PCR. The sample shows some 270,000 clones, about 82% of them seen only once. Sequences were obtained from peripheral blood. The receptor source for this set is a woman of 80 years or more with COVID-19, enrolled during active disease.

The chain combines TRBV5-1 with TRBJ1-1; TRBD1 matches at 7 bases. Germline V gene data show CDR1 as SGHRS and CDR2 as YFSETQ. CDR3 length: 16 residues. V lost 1 base to trimming and J lost 1 base; unmatched junction nucleotides: 7. CDR3 DNA sequence: TGCGCCAGCAGCTTGAGAGGGGGCGCGGGGAACACTGAAGCTTTCTTT. This sequence encodes CASSLRGGAGNTEAFF.

The CDR3 DNA is TGCGCCAGCAGCCATGGTACGGGGGGCTTCGACACTGAAGCTTTCTTT. Protein product: CASSHGTGGFDTEAFF. The chain combines TRBV4-3 with TRBJ1-1; D may be TRBD1 (6 bases). V lost 3 bases to trimming and J lost 3 bases, with 17 bases between them. Germline CDR1 and CDR2: LGHNA and YSLEER. This CDR3 is built from 16 residues.

The chain links TRBV6-5 to TRBJ1-1, with 7 bases that match TRBD1. J lost 4 bases, V lost 6 bases, and 11 bases had no gene match. The CDR3 is 15 residues long. The V gene's germline CDR1 is MNHEY and CDR2 SVGAGI. CDR3 coding DNA: TGTGCCAGCAGGCCACCCCCGGGACAGCTCACTGAAGCTTTCTTT. Translation gives CASRPPPGQLTEAFF.

The genes are TRBV4-3 and TRBJ1-2, with TRBD1 matching 9 bases. Germline CDR1 and CDR2: LGHNA and YSLEER. CDR3 length: 19 residues. V shed 3 bases and J 5 bases; nucleotides not matched to a gene: 19. The CDR3 spells CASSQEGGTGYLNYYGYTF. As DNA, the CDR3 is TGCGCCAGCAGCCAGGAGGGGGGGACAGGGTACCTTAACTATTATGGCTACACCTTC.

V usage is TRBV10-3 and J usage is TRBJ2-5, with D possibly TRBD2 on 6 matching bases. Germline V CDR1 and CDR2: ENHRY, SYGVKD. The CDR3 loop spans 12 amino acids. Deletions cut 4 bases from V and 3 bases from J, with 6 bases between. CDR3 amino acids: CAISGGEETQYF. The CDR3 DNA is TGTGCCATCAGTGGCGGGGAAGAGACCCAGTACTTC.

J is TRBJ2-3 and V is TRBV7-2; 7 bases are shared with TRBD1. Per the germline V gene, CDR1 is SGHTA and CDR2 is FQGNSA. The CDR3 extends over 15 amino acids. Trimming at V came to 7 bases and at J to 1 base, leaving 8 bases not matched to a gene. CDR3 sequence reads: CASTLRTGRTDTQYF. DNA for the CDR3: TGTGCCAGCACCCTCCGGACAGGACGCACAGATACGCAGTATTTT.

This chain links TRBV11-2 with TRBJ2-3; D not certain. The V gene lost 1 base and the J gene lost 1 base, with 3 bases spanning the gap. Germline CDR1 is SGHAT and CDR2 is FQNNGV. The CDR3 spans 13 residues. The CDR3 DNA sequence: TGTGCCAGCAGCTTAGGCGGCACAGATACGCAGTATTTT. It codes for CASSLGGTDTQYF.

The J gene is TRBJ1-5, the V gene TRBV19; D is ambiguous. The CDR3 is made up of 14 amino acids. V lost 4 bases and J lost 0, with 7 bases in between. Germline lookup yields CDR1 LNHDA and CDR2 SQIVND (reference sequence). The CDR3 sequence is CASSRQNSNQPQHF. CDR3 DNA sequence: TGTGCCAGTAGTAGACAAAATAGCAATCAGCCCCAGCATTTT. The whole variable domain, filled in from reference TRBV19 and TRBJ1-5, reads DGGITQSPKYLFRKEGQNVTLSCEQNLNHDAMYWYRQDPGQGLRLIYYSQIVNDFQKGDIAEGYSVSREKKESFPLTVTSAQKNPTAFYLCASSRQNSNQPQHFGDGTRLSIL.

This clone showed up just once. The genes are TRBV5-4 and TRBJ2-5; perhaps TRBD2 as D (7 bases). CDR3 length equals 16 residues. In germline, CDR1 is SGHNT, CDR2 YYREEE (reference sequence). Trimming took off 2 bases at V and 1 base at J, with 15 bases between the two ends. CDR3 amino acids: CASSFGRGATQETQYF. The CDR3 coding sequence is TGTGCCAGCAGCTTCGGTCGGGGGGCCACCCAAGAGACCCAGTACTTC.

CDR3 DNA sequence: TGCAGCGTTGGGGGCGGGGGCACAGATACGCAGTATTTT. Protein: CSVGGGGTDTQYF. The gene calls are TRBV29-1 and TRBJ2-3, with D possibly being TRBD2 (6 bases). The CDR3 covers 13 residues. Trimming cost V 4 bases and J 1 base, with 9 bases left between them. Germline loops: CDR1 SQVTM, CDR2 ANQGSEA.

The chain couples TRBV5-6 to TRBJ1-3; 8 bases fit TRBD1. V was clipped by 3 bases and J by 7 bases; unmatched bases: 0. In germline, CDR1 is SGHDT, CDR2 YYEEEE. The CDR3 is 12 amino acids. The CDR3 region is CASSYRGNTIYF. DNA of the CDR3: TGTGCCAGCAGCTACAGGGGGAACACCATATATTTT.